These T cell receptor beta chains were read from a single sample in a study of CD8+ T cells in alopecia areata. Only in-frame clones appear in the TCRdb table, and some are missing; sequencing was by immunoSEQ multiplex PCR. The data show about 180,000 clones, roughly 50% seen once. The sequencing here drew on CD8+ T cells sorted from blood, taken at week 24, from a patient treated with tofacitinib. The source of these receptors is a human donor with alopecia areata. Both conserved end residues are part of each CDR3. The order of the fields is D gene, J gene, CDR3 length, clone size, V gene, CDR3 DNA, CDR3 protein. A D gene is named only where the DNA matches it firmly. A clone size is listed for some rows: how often the clone was seen (once, few, many), or a class if it is expanded.

D gene: NA; J gene: TRBJ1-1; CDR3 length: 13; clone size: few; V gene: TRBV5-1; CDR3 DNA: TGCGCCAGCAGCGCAAAGGGTGACACTGAAGCTTTCTTT; CDR3 protein: CASSAKGDTEAFF
D gene: NA; J gene: TRBJ1-2; CDR3 length: 14; clone size: NA; V gene: TRBV25-1; CDR3 DNA: TGTGCCAGCAGTGAAATAGGCGGACACTATGGCTACACCTTC; CDR3 protein: CASSEIGGHYGYTF
D gene: NA; J gene: TRBJ2-3; CDR3 length: 15; clone size: few; V gene: TRBV10-3; CDR3 DNA: TGTGCCATCAGCCGTCAGGGGGGGAACACAGATACGCAGTATTTT; CDR3 protein: CAISRQGGNTDTQYF
D gene: NA; J gene: TRBJ1-2; CDR3 length: 14; clone size: NA; V gene: TRBV2; CDR3 DNA: TGTGCCAGCAGTGAACGGGACACCCTCTATGGCTACACCTTC; CDR3 protein: CASSERDTLYGYTF
D gene: TRBD1; J gene: TRBJ1-5; CDR3 length: 14; clone size: few; V gene: TRBV5-6; CDR3 DNA: TGTGCCAGCAGCTCCGGGACAGGGTTTCAGCCCCAGCATTTT; CDR3 protein: CASSSGTGFQPQHF
D gene: NA; J gene: TRBJ2-1; CDR3 length: 13; clone size: NA; V gene: TRBV30; CDR3 DNA: TGTGCCTGGAGGCTGAGCTCCTACAATGAGCAGTTCTTC; CDR3 protein: CAWRLSSYNEQFF
D gene: TRBD1; J gene: TRBJ1-1; CDR3 length: 13; clone size: NA; V gene: TRBV7-3; CDR3 DNA: TGTGCCAGCAGTCAACAGGGGACGACTGAAGCTTTCTTT; CDR3 protein: CASSQQGTTEAFF
D gene: TRBD1; J gene: TRBJ2-6; CDR3 length: 18; clone size: NA; V gene: TRBV9; CDR3 DNA: TGTGCCAGCAGGGACAGGGGGCCAACGAGCTCTGGGGCCAACGTCCTGACTTTC; CDR3 protein: CASRDRGPTSSGANVLTF
D gene: NA; J gene: TRBJ2-6; CDR3 length: 16; clone size: many; V gene: TRBV5-1; CDR3 DNA: TGCGCCAGCAGCCAAGATGGGAGCTCTGGGGCCAACGTCCTGACTTTC; CDR3 protein: CASSQDGSSGANVLTF
D gene: NA; J gene: TRBJ2-1; CDR3 length: 13; clone size: NA; V gene: TRBV19; CDR3 DNA: TGTGCCAGTAGTAGCGCTAGCGCTATTGAGCAGTTCTTC; CDR3 protein: CASSSASAIEQFF
D gene: TRBD1; J gene: TRBJ2-5; CDR3 length: 14; clone size: NA; V gene: TRBV7-2; CDR3 DNA: TGTGCCAGCAGCTACGGACAGGGCAGGGAGACCCAGTACTTC; CDR3 protein: CASSYGQGRETQYF
D gene: TRBD1; J gene: TRBJ1-4; CDR3 length: 18; clone size: few; V gene: TRBV15; CDR3 DNA: TGTGCCACCAGCAGAGATGGGGACAGAGTTGCAACTAATGAAAAACTGTTTTTT; CDR3 protein: CATSRDGDRVATNEKLFF
D gene: NA; J gene: TRBJ1-6; CDR3 length: 17; clone size: NA; V gene: TRBV11-2; CDR3 DNA: TGTGCCAGCAGCTTCGGAGCAGGGAAACAGGAAGGTTCACCCCTCCACTTT; CDR3 protein: CASSFGAGKQEGSPLHF
D gene: NA; J gene: TRBJ2-3; CDR3 length: 11; clone size: few; V gene: TRBV2; CDR3 DNA: TGTGCCAGGTCAGGAGCAGATACGCAGTATTTT; CDR3 protein: CARSGADTQYF
D gene: NA; J gene: TRBJ1-5; CDR3 length: 16; clone size: NA; V gene: TRBV23-1; CDR3 DNA: TGCGCCAGCAGTCAATGTGAGGGGGAAATTAATCAGCCCCAGCATTTT; CDR3 protein: CASSQCEGEINQPQHF
D gene: NA; J gene: TRBJ1-1; CDR3 length: 11; clone size: few; V gene: TRBV7-9; CDR3 DNA: TGTGCCAGCAGCTTAACACGTGAAGCTTTCTTT; CDR3 protein: CASSLTREAFF
D gene: TRBD2; J gene: TRBJ2-3; CDR3 length: 17; clone size: once; V gene: TRBV30; CDR3 DNA: TGTGCCTGGAGTGTAGTCCCCAGCGGGGGTTTCACAGATACGCAGTATTTT; CDR3 protein: CAWSVVPSGGFTDTQYF
D gene: NA; J gene: TRBJ1-5; CDR3 length: 12; clone size: NA; V gene: TRBV30; CDR3 DNA: TGTGCCTGGAGTGATGAAAATCAGCCCCAGCATTTT; CDR3 protein: CAWSDENQPQHF
D gene: NA; J gene: TRBJ1-2; CDR3 length: 11; clone size: NA; V gene: TRBV6-5; CDR3 DNA: TGTGCCAGCAGTCCCAACTATGGCTACACCTTC; CDR3 protein: CASSPNYGYTF
D gene: NA; J gene: TRBJ2-3; CDR3 length: 14; clone size: few; V gene: TRBV19; CDR3 DNA: TGTGCCAGTAGTCCCGAGGCGCTAGGAGATACGCAGTATTTT; CDR3 protein: CASSPEALGDTQYF
D gene: TRBD1; J gene: TRBJ1-5; CDR3 length: 13; clone size: NA; V gene: TRBV2; CDR3 DNA: TGTGCCACCCAGGGGCAGGGGGGTCAGCCCCAGCATTTT; CDR3 protein: CATQGQGGQPQHF
D gene: NA; J gene: TRBJ1-2; CDR3 length: 12; clone size: NA; V gene: TRBV2; CDR3 DNA: TGTGCCAGCATGGGGGGCCGTTATGGCTACACCTTC; CDR3 protein: CASMGGRYGYTF
D gene: NA; J gene: TRBJ1-4; CDR3 length: 16; clone size: NA; V gene: TRBV30; CDR3 DNA: TGTGCCTGGAGCCCGAAGGCGGGGAAAACTAATGAAAAACTGTTTTTT; CDR3 protein: CAWSPKAGKTNEKLFF
D gene: NA; J gene: TRBJ2-1; CDR3 length: 15; clone size: once; V gene: TRBV27; CDR3 DNA: TGTGCCAGCAGTCTCGCAGCGCGTTCCTACAATGAGCAGTTCTTC; CDR3 protein: CASSLAARSYNEQFF
D gene: NA; J gene: TRBJ2-7; CDR3 length: 11; clone size: NA; V gene: TRBV29-1; CDR3 DNA: TGCAGCGTTGTCCTCGACTACGAGCAGTACTTC; CDR3 protein: CSVVLDYEQYF
D gene: NA; J gene: TRBJ2-1; CDR3 length: 12; clone size: few; V gene: TRBV4-1; CDR3 DNA: TGCGCCAGCAGCCCAGACAGCAATGAGCAGTTCTTC; CDR3 protein: CASSPDSNEQFF
D gene: NA; J gene: TRBJ1-6; CDR3 length: 15; clone size: NA; V gene: TRBV7-2; CDR3 DNA: TGTGCCAGCAGCGCCTGGACAGACCAAAATTCACCCCTCCACTTT; CDR3 protein: CASSAWTDQNSPLHF
D gene: TRBD1; J gene: TRBJ1-2; CDR3 length: 15; clone size: NA; V gene: TRBV9; CDR3 DNA: TGTGCCAGCAGCGGACAGGGGTGGCCCTCATATGGCTACACCTTC; CDR3 protein: CASSGQGWPSYGYTF
D gene: NA; J gene: TRBJ2-6; CDR3 length: 22; clone size: NA; V gene: TRBV15; CDR3 DNA: TGTGCCACCAGCAGAGATAAAACGCCCTCCGGCAGGACGGAATCTGGGGCCAACGTCCTGACTTTC; CDR3 protein: CATSRDKTPSGRTESGANVLTF
D gene: TRBD1; J gene: TRBJ2-4; CDR3 length: 14; clone size: few; V gene: TRBV30; CDR3 DNA: TGTGCCTGGAGTGCTGGGACAGGGGGCAGCATTCAGTACTTC; CDR3 protein: CAWSAGTGGSIQYF
D gene: TRBD1; J gene: TRBJ2-5; CDR3 length: 16; clone size: few; V gene: TRBV13; CDR3 DNA: TGTGCCAGCAGCTTTGGACAGGGCCCGTACCAAGAGACCCAGTACTTC; CDR3 protein: CASSFGQGPYQETQYF
D gene: NA; J gene: TRBJ1-4; CDR3 length: 14; clone size: few; V gene: TRBV9; CDR3 DNA: TGTGCCAGCAGCGTAGGGAGGGATCACGAAAAACTGTTTTTT; CDR3 protein: CASSVGRDHEKLFF
D gene: NA; J gene: TRBJ1-6; CDR3 length: 15; clone size: NA; V gene: TRBV4-3; CDR3 DNA: TGCGCCAGCAGCCAAGATGGGTCCTATAATTCACCCCTCCACTTT; CDR3 protein: CASSQDGSYNSPLHF
D gene: TRBD1; J gene: TRBJ1-5; CDR3 length: 14; clone size: NA; V gene: TRBV5-6; CDR3 DNA: TGTGCCAGCAGCTTGGGAGGGGGCGGCCAGCCCCAGCATTTT; CDR3 protein: CASSLGGGGQPQHF
D gene: NA; J gene: TRBJ1-1; CDR3 length: 14; clone size: NA; V gene: TRBV5-1; CDR3 DNA: TGCGCCAGCAGCTTGGTTCCGGGGGACACTGAAGCTTTCTTT; CDR3 protein: CASSLVPGDTEAFF
D gene: NA; J gene: TRBJ2-7; CDR3 length: 12; clone size: once; V gene: TRBV5-6; CDR3 DNA: TGTGCCAGCAGCTTGGCCTCCTACGAGCAGTACTTT; CDR3 protein: CASSLASYEQYF
D gene: NA; J gene: TRBJ2-3; CDR3 length: 14; clone size: NA; V gene: TRBV27; CDR3 DNA: TGTGCCAGCAGTTTAGAGCCTAGTTCAGATACGCAGTATTTT; CDR3 protein: CASSLEPSSDTQYF
D gene: TRBD1; J gene: TRBJ1-2; CDR3 length: 17; clone size: NA; V gene: TRBV29-1; CDR3 DNA: TGCAGCGTTGAAGAAATTGGGACAGGGGTCGAAAACTATGGCTACACCTTC; CDR3 protein: CSVEEIGTGVENYGYTF
D gene: TRBD1; J gene: TRBJ2-7; CDR3 length: 14; clone size: NA; V gene: TRBV6-5; CDR3 DNA: TGTGCCAGCAGGATGACAGGGCTAAACTACGAGCAGTACTTC; CDR3 protein: CASRMTGLNYEQYF
D gene: TRBD1; J gene: TRBJ2-7; CDR3 length: 14; clone size: few; V gene: TRBV4-3; CDR3 DNA: TGCGCCAGCAGCTCGGACAGGAGCTCCTACGAGCAGTACTTC; CDR3 protein: CASSSDRSSYEQYF
D gene: NA; J gene: TRBJ1-1; CDR3 length: 14; clone size: NA; V gene: TRBV29-1; CDR3 DNA: TGCAGCGGGCTGGCAGGGAGTGTCAACACTGAAGCTTTCTTT; CDR3 protein: CSGLAGSVNTEAFF
D gene: NA; J gene: TRBJ1-2; CDR3 length: 11; clone size: few; V gene: TRBV29-1; CDR3 DNA: TGCAGCGTTGGGGACGGGTTAGGCTACACCTTC; CDR3 protein: CSVGDGLGYTF
D gene: NA; J gene: TRBJ1-5; CDR3 length: 13; clone size: NA; V gene: TRBV30; CDR3 DNA: TGTGCCTGGGGGTATAATAGCAATCAGCCCCAGCATTTT; CDR3 protein: CAWGYNSNQPQHF
D gene: TRBD1; J gene: TRBJ1-2; CDR3 length: 15; clone size: NA; V gene: TRBV6-6; CDR3 DNA: TGTGCCAGCAGTGACCGGGACAGCGCTAACTATGGCTACACCTTC; CDR3 protein: CASSDRDSANYGYTF
D gene: NA; J gene: TRBJ1-1; CDR3 length: 17; clone size: NA; V gene: TRBV4-3; CDR3 DNA: TGCGCCAGCAGCCAAGGACCCCAGGACGGGCAGAACACTGAAGCTTTCTTT; CDR3 protein: CASSQGPQDGQNTEAFF
D gene: NA; J gene: TRBJ1-1; CDR3 length: 13; clone size: NA; V gene: TRBV15; CDR3 DNA: TGTGCCACCAGCAGAGATCTACAACCTGAAGCTTTCTTT; CDR3 protein: CATSRDLQPEAFF
D gene: TRBD2; J gene: TRBJ2-1; CDR3 length: 14; clone size: few; V gene: TRBV27; CDR3 DNA: TGTGCCAGCAGTGGAGCGGGGGGTAGGAATGAGCAGTTCTTC; CDR3 protein: CASSGAGGRNEQFF
D gene: NA; J gene: TRBJ2-7; CDR3 length: 15; clone size: NA; V gene: TRBV29-1; CDR3 DNA: TGCAGCGTTGAAGTCGTTGAGGGCTTCGACTACGAGCAGTACTTC; CDR3 protein: CSVEVVEGFDYEQYF
D gene: TRBD1; J gene: TRBJ1-2; CDR3 length: 16; clone size: NA; V gene: TRBV29-1; CDR3 DNA: TGCAGCGTCCCCCGGACAGGGGGCGCGATCTTCGATGGCTACACCTTC; CDR3 protein: CSVPRTGGAIFDGYTF
D gene: TRBD1; J gene: TRBJ2-5; CDR3 length: 16; clone size: many; V gene: TRBV4-3; CDR3 DNA: TGCGCCAGCAGCCAAGATCTTGCGACAGGGTGGAAGACCCAGTACTTC; CDR3 protein: CASSQDLATGWKTQYF
D gene: TRBD2; J gene: TRBJ2-7; CDR3 length: 12; clone size: NA; V gene: TRBV29-1; CDR3 DNA: TGCAGCGTTGAAGATGCGGGAGACGAGCAGTACTTC; CDR3 protein: CSVEDAGDEQYF
D gene: NA; J gene: TRBJ2-3; CDR3 length: 13; clone size: NA; V gene: TRBV14; CDR3 DNA: TGTGCCAGCAGCCAAGAAAAGAGGGATACGCAGTATTTT; CDR3 protein: CASSQEKRDTQYF
D gene: NA; J gene: TRBJ1-1; CDR3 length: 13; clone size: NA; V gene: TRBV6-5; CDR3 DNA: TGTGCCAGCAGTTACCCGGAGGGAACTGAAGCTTTCTTT; CDR3 protein: CASSYPEGTEAFF
D gene: NA; J gene: TRBJ1-2; CDR3 length: 13; clone size: NA; V gene: TRBV2; CDR3 DNA: TGTGCCAGCACACAGGGTTACAACTATGGCTACACCTTC; CDR3 protein: CASTQGYNYGYTF
D gene: NA; J gene: TRBJ2-7; CDR3 length: 14; clone size: NA; V gene: TRBV15; CDR3 DNA: TGTGCCACCAGCAGGGCAGGGGAGTTGCGCGAGCAGTACTTC; CDR3 protein: CATSRAGELREQYF
D gene: NA; J gene: TRBJ1-1; CDR3 length: 14; clone size: NA; V gene: TRBV27; CDR3 DNA: TGTGCCAGCAGTTTATCAGGGACACTCACTGAAGCTTTCTTT; CDR3 protein: CASSLSGTLTEAFF
D gene: TRBD2; J gene: TRBJ2-2; CDR3 length: 17; clone size: few; V gene: TRBV11-2; CDR3 DNA: TGTGCCAGCAGCTTGCGACTAGCGGGGGGAAGCGGCGGGGAGCTGTTTTTT; CDR3 protein: CASSLRLAGGSGGELFF